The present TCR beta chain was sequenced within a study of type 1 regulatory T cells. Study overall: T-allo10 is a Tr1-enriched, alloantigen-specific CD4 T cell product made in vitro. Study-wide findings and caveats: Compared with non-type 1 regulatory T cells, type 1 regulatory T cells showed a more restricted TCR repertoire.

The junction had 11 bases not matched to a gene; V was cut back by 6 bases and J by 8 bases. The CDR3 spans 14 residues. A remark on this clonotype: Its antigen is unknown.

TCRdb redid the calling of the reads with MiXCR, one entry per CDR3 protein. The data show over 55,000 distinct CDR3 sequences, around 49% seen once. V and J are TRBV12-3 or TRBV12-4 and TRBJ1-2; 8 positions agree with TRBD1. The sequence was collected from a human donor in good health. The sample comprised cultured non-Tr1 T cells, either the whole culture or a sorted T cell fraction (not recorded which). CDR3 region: CASSRDRSAYGYTF. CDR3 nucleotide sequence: TGTGCCAGCAGCCGGGACAGGTCTGCTTACGGCTACACCTTC.